In its sample, the clone carrying this T cell receptor (beta chain) was seen a few times. Antigen unknown. Germline lookup yields CDR1 SGHAT and CDR2 FQDESV (reference sequence). V shed 1 base and J shed 6 bases, with 10 bases lying between them. This CDR3 region has 13 residues. This entry comes from a study of cytomegalovirus exposure and HLA in healthy donors. Overall study results and limits: Later, TCR association rates were found to vary by HLA locus, highest for DRB1 and lowest for HLA-C.

13 Jbeta primers and 60 Vbeta primers were used for the PCR. Measured with immunoSEQ multiplex PCR; TCRdb has only the in-frame clones, and not every one. Counted here are 90,000 to 100,000 clones, about 66% occurring once; the ten biggest clones make up around 5.6%. The sequencing sample was made of PBMCs. The J gene is TRBJ2-7, the V gene TRBV11-1, with a weak D call TRBD2 (6 bases). The receptor was isolated from a boy aged 5-17 years in good health and CMV-seropositive. DNA for the CDR3: TGTGCCAGCAGCTTAGTGGCGGGATCCGAGCAGTACTTC. Amino acids: CASSLVAGSEQYF. The variable domain in full, completed from reference TRBV11-1 and TRBJ2-7, reads EAEVAQSPRYKITEKSQAVAFWCDPISGHATLYWYRQILGQGPELLVQFQDESVVDDSQLPKDRFSAERLKGVDSTLKIQPAELGDSAMYLCASSLVAGSEQYFGPGTRLTVT.